The clone carrying this T cell receptor beta chain was counted a few times. Original handling: Estimation of nucleated cell counts was performed using reference gene primer amplification. Clones were sequenced by immunoSEQ multiplex PCR, and TCRdb holds only the in-frame ones, with some missing. The V and J calls and clone size come from that table; D and trimming were worked out from the DNA. The sample comprises roughly 150,000 clones, more than 65% of which are singletons, and around 13% rests with the top ten. This sample stems from a study of blood T cell repertoires in COVID-19. Study summary: The United States, Italy and Spain provided the acute and convalescent COVID-19 samples. PBMCs, B-cell-depleted T cells, or T cells were the source of the cDNA or gDNA that made up the material.

Trimming shortened V by 5 bases and J by 1 base, and 17 bases separated the two germline ends. The CDR3 is 16 residues long. Germline values: CDR1 SGHVS, CDR2 FNYEAQ. The chain joins TRBV7-6 to TRBJ1-1; D uncertain. This sequence originates from a woman at least 80 years old with acute or convalescent COVID-19. The sequenced sample was peripheral blood. The CDR3 spells CASSPSGISTNTEAFF. The CDR3 coding sequence is TGTGCCAGCAGCCCGTCAGGTATCTCGACGAACACTGAAGCTTTCTTT.